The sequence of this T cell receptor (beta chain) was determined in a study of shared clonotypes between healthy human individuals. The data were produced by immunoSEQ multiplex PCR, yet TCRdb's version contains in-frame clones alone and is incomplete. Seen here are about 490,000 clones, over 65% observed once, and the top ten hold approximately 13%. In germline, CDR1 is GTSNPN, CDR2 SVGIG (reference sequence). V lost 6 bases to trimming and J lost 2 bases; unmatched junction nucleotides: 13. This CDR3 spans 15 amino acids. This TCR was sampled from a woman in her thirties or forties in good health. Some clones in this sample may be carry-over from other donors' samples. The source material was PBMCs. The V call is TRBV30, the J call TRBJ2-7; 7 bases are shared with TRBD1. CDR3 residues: CACRRRDRRTYEQYF. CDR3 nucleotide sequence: TGTGCCTGTCGTCGACGGGACAGACGAACCTACGAGCAGTACTTC.